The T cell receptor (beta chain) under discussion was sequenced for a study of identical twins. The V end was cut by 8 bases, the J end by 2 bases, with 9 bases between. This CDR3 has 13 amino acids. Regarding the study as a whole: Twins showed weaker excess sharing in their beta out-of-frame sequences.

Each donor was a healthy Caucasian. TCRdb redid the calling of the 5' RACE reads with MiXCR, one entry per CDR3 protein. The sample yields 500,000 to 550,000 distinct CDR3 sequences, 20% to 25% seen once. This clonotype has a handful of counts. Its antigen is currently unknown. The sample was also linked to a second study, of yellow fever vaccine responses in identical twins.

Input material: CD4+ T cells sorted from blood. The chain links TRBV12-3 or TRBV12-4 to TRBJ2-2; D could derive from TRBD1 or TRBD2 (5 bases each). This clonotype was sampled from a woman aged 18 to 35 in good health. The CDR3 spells CASGGPNTGELFF. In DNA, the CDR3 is TGTGCCAGCGGGGGACCTAACACCGGGGAGCTGTTTTTT.